These 26 T cell receptor beta chains were sequenced from one sample in a study of blood T cell repertoires in COVID-19. Clones were read by immunoSEQ multiplex PCR, and TCRdb kept only the in-frame ones, dropping some. The sample consists of 15,000 to 20,000 clones, about four fifths of them appearing once. Specimen: peripheral blood. The receptors originated from a man aged 80 or over with acute or convalescent COVID-19.

This clone showed up just once. The chain recombines TRBV7-2 with TRBJ1-5; 10 nucleotides agree with TRBD1. J was trimmed by 9 bases and V by 1 base; bases with no gene match: 6. Germline values: CDR1 SGHTA, CDR2 FQGNSA. CDR3 length: 15 residues. The CDR3 coding sequence is TGTGCCAGCAGCTTAGGACAGGGGGCTATGGGGCCCCAGCATTTT. Translation: CASSLGQGAMGPQHF.

The chain uses TRBV7-2 and TRBJ2-7; 9 bases line up with TRBD1. The CDR3 totals 14 residues. CDR1 is SGHTA, CDR2 FQGNSA, per germline. V was pared by 5 bases and J by 4 bases, with 6 bases of the junction left unmatched. The CDR3 spells CASSQDRGSYEQYF. The CDR3 coding sequence is TGTGCCAGCAGCCAGGACAGGGGATCGTACGAGCAGTACTTC. The full variable domain, rest sourced from reference TRBV7-2 and TRBJ2-7, is GAGVSQSPSNKVTEKGKDVELRCDPISGHTALYWYRQSLGQGLEFLIYFQGNSAPDKSGLPSDRFSAERTGGSVSTLTIQRTQQEDSAVYLCASSQDRGSYEQYFGPGTRLTVT.

This clone appeared a single time. CDR3 sequence (DNA): TGTGCCAGCAGCCGGGACAGGCCCTACGAGCAGTACTTC. Its translation is CASSRDRPYEQYF. The chain couples TRBV9 to TRBJ2-7; 8 bases are a match to TRBD1. This CDR3 is 13 amino acids long. Germline loops: CDR1 SGDLS, CDR2 YYNGEE. Germline trimming cut 4 bases from V and 2 bases from J; bases unmatched to any gene: 2.

The V gene is TRBV5-4, the J gene TRBJ1-2; D unclear. Per the germline V gene, CDR1 is SGHNT and CDR2 is YYREEE (reference sequence). This CDR3 contains 15 residues. V lost 0 bases, J lost 5 bases, and 14 bases lay in between. CDR3 in amino acids: CASSLETRAGYGYTF. CDR3 sequence (DNA): TGTGCCAGCAGCTTGGAAACTCGTGCCGGGTATGGCTACACCTTC.

V is TRBV3-1 (or the pseudogene TRBV3-2) and J is TRBJ2-3; 7 nucleotides align to TRBD2. The CDR3 length is 15 residues. V lost 3 bases, J lost 1 base, and 4 bases stayed unmatched. Germline assignment: CDR1 LGHDT and CDR2 YNNKEL (reference sequence). The CDR3 is CASSQAGVGTDTQYF. Written as DNA, the CDR3 is TGTGCCAGCAGCCAGGCGGGGGTGGGCACAGATACGCAGTATTTT.

This chain's CDR3 is CASSYDGGGYTF. CDR3 bases: TGTGCCAGCAGTTACGACGGAGGTGGCTACACCTTC. This chain joins TRBV6-5 and TRBJ1-2, with D hard to call. This CDR3 has 12 amino acids. In germline, CDR1 is MNHEY, CDR2 SVGAGI. Deletions cut 2 bases from V and 7 bases from J, with 8 bases between.

The chain employs TRBV2 and TRBJ2-2; TRBD1 might be the D (5 bases). Germline-derived CDR1 and CDR2 are SNHLY and FYNNEI. V was shortened by 9 bases and J by 2 bases, with 16 bases between the two germline ends. This CDR3 region has 15 residues. CDR3 region: CASLMIGANTGELFF. The CDR3 bases are TGTGCCAGTCTTATGATAGGGGCCAACACCGGGGAGCTGTTTTTT.

The chain employs TRBV9 and TRBJ1-6; 9 nucleotides match TRBD1. The ends lost 8 bases at V and 9 bases at J; junction bases unmatched: 12. CDR1 SGDLS and CDR2 YYNGEE come from the germline V gene. The CDR3 loop spans 15 amino acids. The CDR3 is CARGEPGQGSSPLHF. The CDR3 nucleotides read TGTGCCAGAGGTGAACCGGGACAGGGAAGTTCACCCCTCCACTTT.

CDR3 loop: CASSFNMNTEAFF. DNA of the CDR3: TGTGCCAGCAGCTTTAATATGAACACTGAAGCTTTCTTT. The V call is TRBV7-2, the J call TRBJ1-1; D unresolved. The CDR3 sequence is 13 residues long. Trimming shortened V by 3 bases and J by 0 bases, and 5 bases separated the two germline ends. Germline V CDR1 and CDR2: SGHTA, FQGNSA.

This chain connects TRBV5-5 to TRBJ1-4; D is perhaps TRBD1 (5 bases). CDR3 length: 16 amino acids. The germline V and J ends were trimmed by 4 bases and 0 bases, with 13 bases remaining between them. Germline CDR1 is SGHKS and CDR2 is YYEKEE (reference sequence). The CDR3 DNA reads TGTGCCAGCAGCAGTCGGGACTTTGCAACTAATGAAAAACTGTTTTTT. This sequence encodes CASSSRDFATNEKLFF. The entire variable domain, with the rest obtained from reference TRBV5-5 and TRBJ1-4, is as follows: DAGVTQSPTHLIKTRGQQVTLRCSPISGHKSVSWYQQVLGQGPQFIFQYYEKEERGRGNFPDRFSARQFPNYSSELNVNALLLGDSALYLCASSSRDFATNEKLFFGSGTQLSVL.

CDR3 bases: TGTGCCAGCAGCCACCGACAGCGACCCAGGGAGACCCAGTACTTC. Its protein is CASSHRQRPRETQYF. V gene TRBV11-1 combines with J gene TRBJ2-5; tentative D call: TRBD1 (5 bases). This CDR3 has 15 residues. Trimming left V 5 bases short and J 5 bases short, with 18 bases between. Per germline, CDR1 SGHAT and CDR2 FQDESV (reference sequence).

As regards this clone: This CDR3 is also generated by other DNA sequences in the sample. The chain is built from TRBV27 and TRBJ1-1, with 7 bases that match TRBD1. The V gene end was trimmed by 3 bases and the J gene end by 7 bases; junction bases not matched to a gene: 5. CDR3 size: 13 residues. Germline assignment: CDR1 MNHEY and CDR2 SMNVEV (reference sequence). The CDR3 DNA follows: TGTGCCAGCAGTTTTCAAGGGGGCCTTGAAGCTTTCTTT. Protein product: CASSFQGGLEAFF.

The count of this clone is one. This rearrangement joins TRBV5-1 to TRBJ2-7; no clear D. CDR3 length: 14 residues. V lost 2 bases and J lost 2, with 11 bases in between. The V gene's germline CDR1 is SGHRS and CDR2 YFSETQ. In nucleotides, the CDR3 is TGCGCCAGCAGCTTAGTCGTCAGTCCCTACGAGCAGTACTTC. Translation: CASSLVVSPYEQYF.

The chain joins TRBV27 to TRBJ2-1; D not resolved. Trimming stripped 4 bases from V and 3 bases from J, with 4 bases between. Germline assignment: CDR1 MNHEY and CDR2 SMNVEV (reference sequence). The CDR3 extends over 12 amino acids. For the CDR3, the DNA is TGTGCCAGCAGTTCCAACTACAATGAGCAGTTCTTC. It translates to CASSSNYNEQFF.

The chain is built from TRBV6-5 and TRBJ1-4; D is uncertain. With 7 bases removed from V and 0 bases from J, the gap between germline ends came to 12 bases. This CDR3 region has 15 residues. Germline V lookup: CDR1 MNHEY, CDR2 SVGAGI. CDR3 sequence reads: CASTPIDATNEKLFF. The CDR3 DNA reads TGTGCCAGCACCCCGATAGATGCAACTAATGAAAAACTGTTTTTT.

This chain joins TRBV18 and TRBJ2-7; 10 positions agree with TRBD1. V shed 4 bases, J shed 5 bases, and the junction held 2 bases outside the gene matches. The V gene's germline CDR1 is KGHSH and CDR2 LQKENI. The CDR3 runs to 13 residues. The CDR3 region has the DNA TGTGCCAGCTCACGACAGGGGGCCGACGAGCAGTACTTC. It specifies CASSRQGADEQYF.

V is TRBV7-2 and J is TRBJ1-4; the D gene is possibly TRBD1 (6 bases). The V gene lost 1 base and the J gene lost 4 bases, with 7 bases spanning the gap. The CDR3 is 14 residues long. From germline, CDR1 is SGHTA and CDR2 FQGNSA. CDR3 coding DNA: TGTGCCAGCAGCTTAGGGACAGTTAATGAAAAACTGTTTTTT. Translated: CASSLGTVNEKLFF. The entire variable domain, with the rest obtained from reference TRBV7-2 and TRBJ1-4, is as follows: GAGVSQSPSNKVTEKGKDVELRCDPISGHTALYWYRQSLGQGLEFLIYFQGNSAPDKSGLPSDRFSAERTGGSVSTLTIQRTQQEDSAVYLCASSLGTVNEKLFFGSGTQLSVL.

The chain uses TRBV7-2 and TRBJ1-3; D is possibly TRBD1 (6 bases). The CDR3 is 14 amino acids. The V end lost 6 bases, the J end lost 4 bases, and 13 bases lay between the germline ends. Germline CDR1 SGHTA, CDR2 FQGNSA. CDR3 protein: CASRTGSSGNTIYF. CDR3 DNA sequence: TGTGCCAGCAGAACAGGGAGCTCCGGAAACACCATATATTTT.

The gene calls are TRBV27 and TRBJ2-2; 11 bases line up with TRBD2. The trim removed 5 bases at V and 2 bases at J, leaving 1 base unmatched. The CDR3 spans 15 residues. From germline, CDR1 is MNHEY and CDR2 SMNVEV (reference sequence). The CDR3 nucleotides are TGTGCCAGCAGTGGGACTAGCGGCAACACCGGGGAGCTGTTTTTT. This sequence encodes CASSGTSGNTGELFF.

The gene calls are TRBV7-8 and TRBJ1-3, with D perhaps TRBD1 (6 bases). Between the trimmed V and J ends, which lost 5 bases and 1 base, there was a span of 9 bases. This CDR3 spans 14 amino acids. Germline values: CDR1 SGHVS, CDR2 FQNEAQ. CDR3 bases: TGTGCCAGCAGCGGACAGCCTTCTGGAAACACCATATATTTT. It encodes CASSGQPSGNTIYF.

CDR3 sequence reads: CASSQDTTGAEAFF. The CDR3 region has the DNA TGCGCCAGCAGCCAGGACACGACGGGGGCTGAAGCTTTCTTT. The rearrangement joins TRBV4-1 to TRBJ1-1; possibly TRBD1 for D (5 bases). Between the trimmed V and J ends, which lost 3 bases and 6 bases, there was a span of 14 bases. CDR3 length: 14 amino acids. The V gene's germline CDR1 is MGHRA and CDR2 YSYEKL.

V is TRBV4-2 and J is TRBJ2-3; unclear D gene. The CDR3 has 13 residues. CDR1 LGHNA and CDR2 YNFKEQ come from the germline V gene. The V end lost 0 bases, the J end lost 5 bases, and 6 bases lay between the germline ends. Written as DNA, the CDR3 is TGTGCCAGCAGCCAAGATAGGAGAGATACGCAGTATTTT. Translated: CASSQDRRDTQYF.

This clone was recorded only once. The chain uses TRBV18 and TRBJ1-5, with 9 bases aligning to TRBD1. This CDR3 is 16 amino acids long. V trimming: 0 bases; J trimming: 5 bases; junction bases outside the gene matches: 5. Germline V lookup: CDR1 KGHSH, CDR2 LQKENI. The CDR3 DNA sequence: TGTGCCAGCTCACCACCCGGACAGGGGAAGGATCAGCCCCAGCATTTT. This codes for CASSPPGQGKDQPQHF.

CDR3 DNA sequence: TGTGCCTGGAGTATAGGGGTAGGTCCCCAGTACTTC. Its protein product is CAWSIGVGPQYF. The V gene is TRBV30, the J gene TRBJ2-5, with D maybe TRBD1 (5 bases). The V and J ends lost 2 bases and 9 bases respectively, with 13 bases between them. Germline V gene sequence: CDR1 GTSNPN, CDR2 SVGIG (reference sequence). There are 12 residues in the CDR3. Looking up the rest from reference TRBV30 and TRBJ2-5 gives the full variable domain: SQTIHQWPATLVQPVGSPLSLECTVEGTSNPNLYWYRQAAGRGLQLLFYSVGIGQISSEVPQNLSASRPQDRQFILSSKKLLLSDSGFYLCAWSIGVGPQYFGPGTRLLVL.

The chain has TRBV30 and TRBJ1-5; D remains ambiguous. The CDR3 consists of 13 residues. Trimming took off 5 bases at V and 3 bases at J, with 11 bases between the two ends. Germline V lookup: CDR1 GTSNPN, CDR2 SVGIG (reference sequence). CDR3 in DNA: TGTGCCTGGGGAATTACAGACAATCAGCCCCAGCATTTT. It specifies CAWGITDNQPQHF.

This clone was detected once. The chain combines TRBV5-4 with TRBJ2-3; D is perhaps TRBD2 (6 bases). This CDR3 comprises 15 residues. V was trimmed by 0 bases and J by 0 bases, leaving 8 bases between them. Germline CDR1 and CDR2: SGHNT and YYREEE (reference sequence). CDR3 bases: TGTGCCAGCAGCTTGGGGGGGGAAAGCACAGATACGCAGTATTTT. Its protein is CASSLGGESTDTQYF.